This T cell receptor beta chain was documented in a study of identical twins. CDR1 LNHNV and CDR2 YYDKDF come from the germline V gene (reference sequence). Trimming removed 5 bases from V and 9 bases from J, with 14 bases in between. The CDR3 runs 13 residues. A single record per CDR3 protein comes from TCRdb applying MiXCR to the 5' RACE reads. The data show some 730,000 distinct CDR3 sequences, 15% to 20% seen once. Another study also made use of these data, one on T cells expressing NK-cell markers. That work adds: As a fraction of CD8+ T cells, dominant NKG2C+ clonotypes reached about 1.0-8% in six or seven donors.

This clonotype originated in a woman younger than 30 in good health. The specimen sequenced was PBMCs. The chain couples TRBV15 to TRBJ2-1; D is uncertain. In DNA, the CDR3 is TGTGCCACCAGCCTCCAACAGCACAGTGAGCAGTTCTTC. Translation gives CATSLQQHSEQFF.